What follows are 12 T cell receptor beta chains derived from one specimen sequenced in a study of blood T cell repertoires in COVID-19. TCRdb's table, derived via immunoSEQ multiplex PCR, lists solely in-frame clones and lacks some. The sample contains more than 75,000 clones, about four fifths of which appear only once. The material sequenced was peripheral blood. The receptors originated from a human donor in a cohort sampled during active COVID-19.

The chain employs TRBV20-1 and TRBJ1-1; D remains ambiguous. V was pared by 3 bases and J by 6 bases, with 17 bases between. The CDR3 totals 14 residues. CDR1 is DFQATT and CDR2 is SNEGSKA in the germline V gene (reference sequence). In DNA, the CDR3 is TGCAGTGCTAGTTTTTCGGAAACTGACTCTGAAGCTTTCTTT. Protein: CSASFSETDSEAFF.

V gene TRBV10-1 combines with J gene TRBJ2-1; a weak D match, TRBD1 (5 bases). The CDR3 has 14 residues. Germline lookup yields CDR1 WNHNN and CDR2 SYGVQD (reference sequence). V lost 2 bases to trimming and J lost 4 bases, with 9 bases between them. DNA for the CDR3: TGCGCCAGCAGTGAGGGGGCAGGATACAATGAGCAGTTCTTC. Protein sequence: CASSEGAGYNEQFF.

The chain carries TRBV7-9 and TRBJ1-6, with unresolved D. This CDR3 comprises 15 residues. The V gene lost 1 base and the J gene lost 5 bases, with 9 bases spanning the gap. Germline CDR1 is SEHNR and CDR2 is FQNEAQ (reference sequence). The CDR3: CASSLGRQNNSPLHF. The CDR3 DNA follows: TGTGCCAGCAGCTTAGGCCGTCAGAATAATTCACCCCTCCACTTT.

In DNA, the CDR3 is TGTGCCAGCAGCACACCGGGACTAGCCTGCAATGAGCAGTTCTTC. Its translation is CASSTPGLACNEQFF. The rearrangement uses TRBV21-1 and TRBJ2-1; TRBD2, the D gene given by the table, was not confirmed from the DNA. TRBV21-1 is flagged as a pseudogene. This CDR3 comprises 15 residues.

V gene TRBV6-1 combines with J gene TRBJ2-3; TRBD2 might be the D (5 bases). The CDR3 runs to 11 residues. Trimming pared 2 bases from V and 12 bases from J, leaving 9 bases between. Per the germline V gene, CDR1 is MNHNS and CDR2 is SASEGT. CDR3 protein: CASSEISVQYF. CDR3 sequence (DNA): TGTGCCAGCAGTGAAATTAGCGTTCAGTATTTT.

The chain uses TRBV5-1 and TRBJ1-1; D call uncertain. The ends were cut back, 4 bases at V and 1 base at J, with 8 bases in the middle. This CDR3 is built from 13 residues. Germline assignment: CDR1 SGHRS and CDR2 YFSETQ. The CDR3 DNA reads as TGCGCCAGCAGCCTACAGTCGAACACTGAAGCTTTCTTT. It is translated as CASSLQSNTEAFF.

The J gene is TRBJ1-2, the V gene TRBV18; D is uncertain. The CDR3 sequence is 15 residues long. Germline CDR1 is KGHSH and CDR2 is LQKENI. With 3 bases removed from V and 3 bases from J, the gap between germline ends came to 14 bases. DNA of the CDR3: TGTGCCAGCTCACCTTCGGGGTTGGGGTACTATGGCTACACCTTC. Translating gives CASSPSGLGYYGYTF.

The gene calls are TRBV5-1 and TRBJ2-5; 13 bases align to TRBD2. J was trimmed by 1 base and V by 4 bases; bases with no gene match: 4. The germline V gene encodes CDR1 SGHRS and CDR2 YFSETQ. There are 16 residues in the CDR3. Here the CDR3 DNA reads TGCGCCAGCAGCAGGGGACTAGCGGGATTCCAAGAGACCCAGTACTTC. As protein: CASSRGLAGFQETQYF.

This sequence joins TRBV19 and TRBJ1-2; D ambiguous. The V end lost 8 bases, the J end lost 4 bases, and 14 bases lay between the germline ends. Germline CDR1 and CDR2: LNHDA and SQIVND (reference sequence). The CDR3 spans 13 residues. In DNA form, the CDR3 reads TGTGCCAGTCTGGAGTCTCCGGGCTATGGCTACACCTTC. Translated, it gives CASLESPGYGYTF.

CDR3 sequence: CASSWGDLGSGSPLHF. The CDR3 bases are TGTGCCAGCAGCTGGGGGGACCTAGGATCTGGTTCACCCCTCCACTTT. The V call is TRBV11-2, the J call TRBJ1-6; tentative D call: TRBD1 (5 bases). CDR1 and CDR2 (germline): SGHAT, FQNNGV. V was cut by 4 bases and J by 9 bases, with 19 bases left in between. The CDR3 extends over 16 amino acids.

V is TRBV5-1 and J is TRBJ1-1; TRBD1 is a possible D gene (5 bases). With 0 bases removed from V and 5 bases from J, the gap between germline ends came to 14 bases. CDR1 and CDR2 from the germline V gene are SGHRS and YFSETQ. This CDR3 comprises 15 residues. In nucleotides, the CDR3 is TGCGCCAGCAGCTTGGAGACGTCGGGGGGGACTGAAGCTTTCTTT. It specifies CASSLETSGGTEAFF.

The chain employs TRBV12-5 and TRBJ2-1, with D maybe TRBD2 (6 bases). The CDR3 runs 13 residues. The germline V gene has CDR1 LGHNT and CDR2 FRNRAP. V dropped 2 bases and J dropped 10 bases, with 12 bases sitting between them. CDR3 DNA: TGTGCTAGTGGTTTGTCTCCCGGGAGCGAGCAGTTCTTC. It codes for CASGLSPGSEQFF.